Below, 17 T cell receptor beta chains from the same sample are listed, as sequenced in a study of PD-1 blockade in mismatch repair-deficient tumors. Assay used: immunoSEQ multiplex PCR; TCRdb lists only in-frame clones, some missing. The repertoire holds 120,000 or so clones, with 86% as singletons. The specimen was peripheral blood, collected 44 weeks after starting pembrolizumab. The receptors shown here come from an adult with mismatch repair-deficient cancer.

The chain combines TRBV18 with TRBJ1-5, with D perhaps TRBD1 (5 bases). V was trimmed by 8 bases and J by 4 bases, leaving 33 bases between them. The CDR3 covers 20 residues. Germline V gene data show CDR1 as KGHSH and CDR2 as LQKENI. CDR3 coding DNA: TGTGCCAGCCCCTCAGGAGGGCGTCTAGGGGATTGTCTCTTTAATCAGCCCCAGCATTTT. Translated, it gives CASPSGGRLGDCLFNQPQHF. The whole variable domain, remainder taken from reference TRBV18 and TRBJ1-5, is NAGVMQNPRHLVRRRGQEARLRCSPMKGHSHVYWYRQLPEEGLKFMVYLQKENIIDESGMPKERFSAEFPKEGPSILRIQQVVRGDSAAYFCASPSGGRLGDCLFNQPQHFGDGTRLSIL.

The CDR3 DNA follows: TGTGCCAGCAGCTTAGTTCAGACTAGCGTATGGGAGACCCAGTACTTC. Translating gives CASSLVQTSVWETQYF. The rearrangement uses TRBV11-2 and TRBJ2-5, with 8 bases identical to TRBD2. CDR3 size: 16 residues. V gave up 1 base and J gave up 5 bases; unmatched junction bases: 9. Germline CDR1 and CDR2: SGHAT and FQNNGV.

The chain carries TRBV7-6 and TRBJ2-5, with D maybe TRBD1 (5 bases). CDR1 is SGHVS, CDR2 FNYEAQ, per germline. Trimming cost V 1 base and J 0 bases, with 9 bases left between them. CDR3 size: 15 residues. The CDR3 spells CASSLGGSHQETQYF. The DNA for the CDR3 is TGTGCCAGCAGCTTAGGGGGCAGCCACCAAGAGACCCAGTACTTC. The full variable domain, with the rest looked up from reference TRBV7-6 and TRBJ2-5, is GAGVSQSPRYKVTKRGQDVALRCDPISGHVSLYWYRQALGQGPEFLTYFNYEAQQDKSGLPNDRFSAERPEGSISTLTIQRTEQRDSAMYRCASSLGGSHQETQYFGPGTRLLVL.

J is TRBJ1-1 and V is TRBV7-2, with D possibly being TRBD1 (5 bases). From germline, CDR1 is SGHTA and CDR2 FQGNSA. Trimming cost V 5 bases and J 1 base, with 14 bases left between them. This CDR3 contains 15 residues. CDR3 sequence: CASSPMGGWNTEAFF. CDR3 nucleotides: TGTGCCAGCAGCCCGATGGGGGGGTGGAACACTGAAGCTTTCTTT. Supplemented by reference TRBV7-2 and TRBJ1-1, the full variable domain reads GAGVSQSPSNKVTEKGKDVELRCDPISGHTALYWYRQSLGQGLEFLIYFQGNSAPDKSGLPSDRFSAERTGGSVSTLTIQRTQQEDSAVYLCASSPMGGWNTEAFFGQGTRLTVV.

The chain couples TRBV19 to TRBJ1-4; D unclear. The CDR3 has 14 residues. Between the trimmed V and J ends, which lost 5 bases and 7 bases, there was a span of 14 bases. Germline V gene sequence: CDR1 LNHDA, CDR2 SQIVND (reference sequence). This CDR3 reads CASSSSRVGEKLFF. CDR3 bases: TGTGCCAGTAGTTCAAGCCGGGTGGGTGAAAAACTGTTTTTT.

The chain has TRBV28 and TRBJ2-7; perhaps TRBD1 as D (5 bases). The germline CDR1 and CDR2 sequences are MDHEN and SYDVKM. This CDR3 is built from 16 residues. The V end lost 6 bases, the J end lost 3 bases, and 21 bases lay between the germline ends. CDR3 sequence (DNA): TGTGCCAGCAGATCCCCCGGACAACTCTGGGGCTACGAGCAGTACTTC. Protein product: CASRSPGQLWGYEQYF.

The chain recombines TRBV7-2 with TRBJ2-3, with a possible D match to TRBD2 (6 bases). Germline V lookup: CDR1 SGHTA, CDR2 FQGNSA. The CDR3 contains 13 residues. V lost 6 bases and J lost 3, with 10 bases in between. The CDR3 DNA is TGTGCCAGCAGAGTCGCGGGAACAGATACGCAGTATTTT. Encoded protein: CASRVAGTDTQYF.

V gene TRBV29-1 combines with J gene TRBJ2-1, with 7 bases lining up with TRBD1. Trimming cost V 3 bases and J 3 bases; bases outside gene matches: 11. CDR1 is SQVTM and CDR2 is ANQGSEA in the germline V gene. The CDR3 is 16 amino acids. The CDR3 nucleotides read TGCAGCGTTGAGACTGAGGGGGCAAATAACTACAATGAGCAGTTCTTC. Translated, it gives CSVETEGANNYNEQFF.

V usage is TRBV19 and J usage is TRBJ2-7; 10 bases align to TRBD2. V lost 5 bases to trimming and J lost 6 bases; unmatched junction nucleotides: 16. Per germline, CDR1 LNHDA and CDR2 SQIVND (reference sequence). There are 17 residues in the CDR3. DNA for the CDR3: TGTGCCAGTAGTCGAAATCTAGCGGGAGCGTATCTCTCCGAGCAGTACTTC. Translation: CASSRNLAGAYLSEQYF.

J is TRBJ2-5 and V is TRBV4-1, with D unclear. CDR3 length: 11 amino acids. V lost 3 bases to trimming and J lost 5 bases, with 4 bases between them. Germline V gene data show CDR1 as MGHRA and CDR2 as YSYEKL. CDR3 amino acids: CASSQKETQYF. The CDR3 bases are TGCGCCAGCAGCCAGAAGGAGACCCAGTACTTC.

The chain carries TRBV7-9 and TRBJ2-4, with 7 bases matching TRBD1. With V trimmed by 6 bases and J by 5 bases, 4 bases remained unmatched. Germline assignment: CDR1 SEHNR and CDR2 FQNEAQ (reference sequence). The CDR3 runs 13 residues. In DNA form, the CDR3 reads TGTGCCAGCAGTCGGACAGGTGAAAACATTCAGTACTTC. Its translation: CASSRTGENIQYF. Based on the CDR3 plus reference TRBV7-9 and TRBJ2-4, the full variable domain is DTGVSQNPRHKITKRGQNVTFRCDPISEHNRLYWYRQTLGQGPEFLTYFQNEAQLEKSRLLSDRFSAERPKGSFSTLEIQRTEQGDSAMYLCASSRTGENIQYFGAGTRLSVL.

The chain uses TRBV14 and TRBJ2-1; D ambiguous. The CDR3 contains 12 residues. Trimming removed 2 bases from V and 11 bases from J, with 10 bases in between. CDR1 SGHDN and CDR2 FVKESK come from the germline V gene. This CDR3 reads CASSQISGKQFF. The CDR3 nucleotides read TGTGCCAGCAGCCAAATATCCGGAAAGCAGTTCTTC.

The chain joins TRBV15 to TRBJ2-2, with 8 bases identical to TRBD1. Germline V gene sequence: CDR1 LNHNV, CDR2 YYDKDF (reference sequence). The CDR3 runs 14 residues. Trimming took 3 bases from V and 5 from J; bases not matched to a gene: 2. The CDR3 loop is CATSRDRETGELFF. As DNA, the CDR3 is TGTGCCACCAGCAGGGACAGGGAAACCGGGGAGCTGTTTTTT.

The J gene is TRBJ2-7, the V gene TRBV4-1, with 13 bases aligning to TRBD2. Germline CDR1 and CDR2: MGHRA and YSYEKL. This CDR3 has 16 residues. Trimming cost V 3 bases and J 2 bases; bases outside gene matches: 4. This CDR3 is CASSHRTSGSPYEQYF. The DNA of the CDR3 is TGCGCCAGCAGCCACCGGACTAGCGGGAGTCCCTACGAGCAGTACTTC.

The sample holds a few counts of this clone. The genes are TRBV18 and TRBJ2-5; D is ambiguous. Germline assignment: CDR1 KGHSH and CDR2 LQKENI. Trimming removed 3 bases at V and 0 bases at J, with 2 bases between. CDR3 length equals 12 residues. The CDR3 DNA reads TGTGCCAGCTCACCCAACCAAGAGACCCAGTACTTC. Protein: CASSPNQETQYF.

This sequence joins TRBV10-3 and TRBJ2-1, with D perhaps TRBD2 (6 bases). In germline, CDR1 is ENHRY, CDR2 SYGVKD. The CDR3 sequence is 14 residues long. The ends were cut back, 8 bases at V and 5 bases at J, with 16 bases in the middle. CDR3 residues: CAIGTSILNNEQFF. The CDR3 DNA sequence: TGTGCCATCGGGACTTCCATTCTTAACAATGAGCAGTTCTTC.

This chain joins TRBV28 and TRBJ1-1; no reliable D call. Between the trimmed V and J ends, which lost 7 bases and 4 bases, there was a span of 13 bases. The CDR3 is 13 amino acids. The germline V gene has CDR1 MDHEN and CDR2 SYDVKM. The CDR3 DNA is TGTGCCAGCACCCCGCGGGTAGGCACTGAAGCTTTCTTT. Its protein is CASTPRVGTEAFF.